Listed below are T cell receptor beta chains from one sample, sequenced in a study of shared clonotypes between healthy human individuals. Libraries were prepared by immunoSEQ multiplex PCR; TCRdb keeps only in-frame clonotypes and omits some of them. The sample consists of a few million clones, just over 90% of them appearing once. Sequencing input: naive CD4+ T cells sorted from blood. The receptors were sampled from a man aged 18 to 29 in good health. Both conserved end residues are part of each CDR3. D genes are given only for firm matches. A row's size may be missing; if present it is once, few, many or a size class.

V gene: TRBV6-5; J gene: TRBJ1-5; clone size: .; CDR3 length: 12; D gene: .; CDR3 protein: CASSYPSQPQHF; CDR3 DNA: TGTGCCAGCAGTTATCCGAGTCAGCCCCAGCATTTT
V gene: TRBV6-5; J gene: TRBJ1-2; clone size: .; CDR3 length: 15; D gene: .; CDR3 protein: CASSIARTSNYGYTF; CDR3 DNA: TGTGCCAGCAGCATAGCGCGGACCTCTAACTATGGCTACACCTTC
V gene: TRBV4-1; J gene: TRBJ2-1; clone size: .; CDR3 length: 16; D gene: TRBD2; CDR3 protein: CASSQGTSYSYNEQFF; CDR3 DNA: TGCGCCAGCAGCCAAGGGACTAGCTACTCCTACAATGAGCAGTTCTTC
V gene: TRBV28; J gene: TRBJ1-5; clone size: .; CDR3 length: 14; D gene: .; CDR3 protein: CASSLSRGSQPQHF; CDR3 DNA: TGTGCCAGCAGTTTATCCAGGGGCTCTCAGCCCCAGCATTTT
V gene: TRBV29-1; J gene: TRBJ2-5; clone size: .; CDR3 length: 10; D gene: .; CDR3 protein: CSVGQETQYF; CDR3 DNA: TGCAGCGTAGGCCAAGAGACCCAGTACTTC
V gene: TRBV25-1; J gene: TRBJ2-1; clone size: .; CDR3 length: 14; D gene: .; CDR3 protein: CASSERLGRDEQFF; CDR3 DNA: TGTGCCAGCAGTGAGAGACTAGGTCGCGATGAGCAGTTCTTC
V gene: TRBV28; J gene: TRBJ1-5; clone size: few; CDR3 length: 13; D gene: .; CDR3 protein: CASSLGLRGPQHF; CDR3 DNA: TGTGCCAGCAGTCTGGGACTTCGGGGGCCCCAGCATTTT
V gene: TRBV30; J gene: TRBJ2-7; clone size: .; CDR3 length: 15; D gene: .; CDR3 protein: CAWSGDRLRSYEQYF; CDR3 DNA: TGTGCCTGGAGCGGGGACCGCCTGAGATCCTACGAGCAGTACTTC
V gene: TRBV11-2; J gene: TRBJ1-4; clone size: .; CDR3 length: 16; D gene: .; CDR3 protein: CASSLAGGLTNEKLFF; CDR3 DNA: TGTGCCAGCAGCTTAGCTGGCGGGCTAACTAATGAAAAACTGTTTTTT
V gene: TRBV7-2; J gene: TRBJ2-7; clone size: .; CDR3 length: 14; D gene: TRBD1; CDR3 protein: CASSYGGQGGEQYF; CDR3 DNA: TGTGCCAGCAGCTACGGCGGACAGGGCGGCGAGCAGTACTTC
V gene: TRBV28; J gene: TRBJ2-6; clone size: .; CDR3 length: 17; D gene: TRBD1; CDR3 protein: CASNRDRLVAGANVLTF; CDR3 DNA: TGTGCCAGCAACAGGGACAGGCTAGTTGCTGGGGCCAACGTCCTGACTTTC
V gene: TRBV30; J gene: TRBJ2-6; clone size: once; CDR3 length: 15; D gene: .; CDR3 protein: CACYIRGAGANVLTF; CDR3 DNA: TGTGCCTGTTATATCCGGGGAGCGGGGGCCAACGTCCTGACTTTC
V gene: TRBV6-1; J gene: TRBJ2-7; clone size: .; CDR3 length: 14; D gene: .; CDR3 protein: CASRNRGGPSEQYF; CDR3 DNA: TGTGCCAGCAGGAACAGGGGAGGGCCCTCCGAGCAGTACTTC
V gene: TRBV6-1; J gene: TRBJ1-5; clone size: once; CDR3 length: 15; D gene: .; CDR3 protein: CASHGQGSSNQPQHF; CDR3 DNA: TGTGCCAGCCACGGGCAGGGTAGTAGCAATCAGCCCCAGCATTTT
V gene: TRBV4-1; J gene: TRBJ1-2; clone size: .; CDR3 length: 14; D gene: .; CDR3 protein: CASSQAGYNYGYTF; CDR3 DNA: TGCGCCAGCAGCCAAGCAGGGTATAACTATGGCTACACCTTC
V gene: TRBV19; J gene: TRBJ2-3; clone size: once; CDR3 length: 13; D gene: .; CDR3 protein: CASSMMPTDTQYF; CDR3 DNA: TGTGCCAGTAGTATGATGCCTACAGATACGCAGTATTTT
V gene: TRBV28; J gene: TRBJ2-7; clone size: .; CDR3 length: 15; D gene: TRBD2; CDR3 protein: CASSVSGRSSYEQYF; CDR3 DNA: TGTGCCAGCAGTGTTAGCGGGAGGAGCTCCTACGAGCAGTACTTC
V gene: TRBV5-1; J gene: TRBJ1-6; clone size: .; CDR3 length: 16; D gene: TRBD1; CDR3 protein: CASSTSSGTGFSPLHF; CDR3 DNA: TGCGCCAGCAGCACCAGTTCCGGGACAGGGTTTTCACCCCTCCACTTT
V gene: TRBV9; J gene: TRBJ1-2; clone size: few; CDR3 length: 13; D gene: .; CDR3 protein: CASSVEPWYGYTF; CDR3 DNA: TGTGCCAGCAGCGTAGAACCGTGGTACGGCTACACCTTC
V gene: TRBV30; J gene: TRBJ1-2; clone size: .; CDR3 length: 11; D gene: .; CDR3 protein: CAWSATDGYTF; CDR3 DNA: TGTGCCTGGAGTGCGACGGATGGCTACACCTTC
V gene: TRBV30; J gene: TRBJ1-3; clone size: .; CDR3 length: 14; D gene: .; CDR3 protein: CAWRAASGGNTIYF; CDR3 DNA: TGTGCCTGGAGGGCGGCCTCCGGTGGAAACACCATATATTTT
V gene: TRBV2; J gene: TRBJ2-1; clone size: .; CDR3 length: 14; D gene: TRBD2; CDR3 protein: CASSWTRTGNEQFF; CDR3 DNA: TGTGCCAGCAGTTGGACTAGAACGGGCAATGAGCAGTTCTTC
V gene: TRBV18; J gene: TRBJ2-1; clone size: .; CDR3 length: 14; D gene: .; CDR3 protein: CASSPAGVNNEQFF; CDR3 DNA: TGTGCCAGCTCACCGGCAGGGGTCAACAATGAGCAGTTCTTC
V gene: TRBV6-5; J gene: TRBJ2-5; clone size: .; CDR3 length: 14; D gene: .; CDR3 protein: CASSPRGPQETQYF; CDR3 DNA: TGTGCCAGCAGTCCTCGGGGTCCCCAGGAGACCCAGTACTTC